This T cell receptor beta chain was recovered during a study of immune cell composition in non-small cell lung cancer. Study-wide points: Tumour-associated clones >0.5% occurred in approximately 32% of adenocarcinomas, under 85% of squamous. Lung squamous cell carcinoma tumours had significantly higher top 10 clone scores and productive clonality than lung adenocarcinoma. No significant correlation existed between pack-years smoked and tumour clonality.

Data came from immunoSEQ multiplex PCR; TCRdb stores just in-frame clones and leaves some out. The sample comprises fewer than 5,000 clones, 74% of which are singletons, and 25% to 35% rests with the top ten. As concerns this clone: Its antigen is not identified.

The sequence derives from a human donor with non-small cell lung cancer. The specimen was lung tumor tissue.

The CDR3 reads CASSLSTGGGQPQHF. The CDR3 DNA reads as TGTGCCAGCAGTTTATCGACAGGGGGTGGACAGCCCCAGCATTTT. The rearrangement links TRBV27 to TRBJ1-5; 9 positions agree with TRBD1. Trimming cost V 0 bases and J 7 bases; bases outside gene matches: 4. The germline CDR1 and CDR2 sequences are MNHEY and SMNVEV (reference sequence). The CDR3 has 15 amino acids.